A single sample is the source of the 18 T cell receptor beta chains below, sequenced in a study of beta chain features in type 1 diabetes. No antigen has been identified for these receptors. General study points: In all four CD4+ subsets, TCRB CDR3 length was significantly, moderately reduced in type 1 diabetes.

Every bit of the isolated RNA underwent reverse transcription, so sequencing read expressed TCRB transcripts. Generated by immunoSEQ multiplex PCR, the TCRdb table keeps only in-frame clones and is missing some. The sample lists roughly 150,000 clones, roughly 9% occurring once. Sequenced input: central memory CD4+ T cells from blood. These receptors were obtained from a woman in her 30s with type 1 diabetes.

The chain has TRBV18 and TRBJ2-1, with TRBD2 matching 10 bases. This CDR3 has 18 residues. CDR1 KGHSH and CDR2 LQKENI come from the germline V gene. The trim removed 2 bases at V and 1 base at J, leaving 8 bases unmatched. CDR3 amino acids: CASSPSLAGVTSYNEQFF. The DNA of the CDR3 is TGTGCCAGCTCACCAAGTCTAGCGGGAGTAACGTCCTACAATGAGCAGTTCTTC.

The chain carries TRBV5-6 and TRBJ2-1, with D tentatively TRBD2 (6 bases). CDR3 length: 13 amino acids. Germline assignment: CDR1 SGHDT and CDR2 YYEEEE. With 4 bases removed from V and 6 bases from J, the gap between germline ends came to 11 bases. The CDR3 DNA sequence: TGTGCCAGCAGCCTACTAGCAGGCAATGAGCAGTTCTTC. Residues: CASSLLAGNEQFF.

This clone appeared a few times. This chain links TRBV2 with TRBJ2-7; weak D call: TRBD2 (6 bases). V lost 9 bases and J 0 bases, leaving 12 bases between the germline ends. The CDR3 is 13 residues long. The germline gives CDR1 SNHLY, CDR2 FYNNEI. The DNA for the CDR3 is TGTGCCAGAAGGGACGGGAGCTCCTACGAGCAGTACTTC. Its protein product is CARRDGSSYEQYF.

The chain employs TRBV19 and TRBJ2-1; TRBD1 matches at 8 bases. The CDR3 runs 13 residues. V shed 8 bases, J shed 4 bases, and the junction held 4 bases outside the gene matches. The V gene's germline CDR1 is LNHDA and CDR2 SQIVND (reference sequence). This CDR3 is CASSQGAYNEQFF. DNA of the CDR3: TGTGCCAGTTCGCAGGGGGCTTACAATGAGCAGTTCTTC.

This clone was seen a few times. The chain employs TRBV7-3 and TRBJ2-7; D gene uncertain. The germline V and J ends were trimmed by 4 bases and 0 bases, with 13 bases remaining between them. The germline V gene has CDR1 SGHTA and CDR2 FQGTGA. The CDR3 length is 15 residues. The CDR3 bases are TGTGCCAGCAGCTCTCTGTACCGGAGCTCCTACGAGCAGTACTTC. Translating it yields CASSSLYRSSYEQYF.

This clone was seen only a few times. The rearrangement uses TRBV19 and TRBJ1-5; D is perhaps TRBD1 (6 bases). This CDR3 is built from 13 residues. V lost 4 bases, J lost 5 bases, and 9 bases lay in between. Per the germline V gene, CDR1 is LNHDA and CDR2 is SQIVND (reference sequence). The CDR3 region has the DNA TGTGCCAGTAGTACCAAGGGGGATCAGCCCCAGCATTTT. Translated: CASSTKGDQPQHF.

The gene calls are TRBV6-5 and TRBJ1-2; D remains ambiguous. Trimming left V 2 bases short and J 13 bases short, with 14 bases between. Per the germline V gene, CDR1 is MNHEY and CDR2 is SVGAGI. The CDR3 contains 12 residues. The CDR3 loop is CASSYTGSVPTF. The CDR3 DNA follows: TGTGCCAGCAGTTACACGGGATCGGTGCCCACCTTC.

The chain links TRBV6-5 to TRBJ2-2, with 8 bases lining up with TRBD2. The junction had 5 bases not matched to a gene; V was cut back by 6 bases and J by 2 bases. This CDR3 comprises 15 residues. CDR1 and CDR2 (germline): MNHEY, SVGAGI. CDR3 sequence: CASSLSGVNTGELFF. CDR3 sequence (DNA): TGTGCCAGCAGCCTTAGCGGGGTTAACACCGGGGAGCTGTTTTTT.

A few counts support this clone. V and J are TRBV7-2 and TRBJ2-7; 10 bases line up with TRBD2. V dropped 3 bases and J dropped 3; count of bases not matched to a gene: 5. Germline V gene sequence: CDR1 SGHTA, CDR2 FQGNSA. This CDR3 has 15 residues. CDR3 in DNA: TGTGCCAGCAGCTTGGGGACTAGCGCGAACTACGAGCAGTACTTC. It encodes CASSLGTSANYEQYF.

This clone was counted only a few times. CDR3 protein: CASSGHSGSQGYEQYF. The CDR3 DNA follows: TGTGCCAGCAGCGGTCATAGCGGGAGCCAAGGCTACGAGCAGTACTTC. J is TRBJ2-7 and V is TRBV9; 9 bases fit TRBD2. Germline CDR1 reads SGDLS; CDR2 reads YYNGEE. This CDR3 is built from 16 residues. After removal of 3 bases from V and 3 bases from J, the junction contained 10 bases not matched to a gene.

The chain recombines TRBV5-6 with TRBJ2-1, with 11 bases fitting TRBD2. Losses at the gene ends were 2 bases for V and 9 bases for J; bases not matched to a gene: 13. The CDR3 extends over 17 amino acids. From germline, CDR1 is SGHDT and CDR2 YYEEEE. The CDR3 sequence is CASSFSSGRAGHTEQFF. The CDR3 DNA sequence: TGTGCCAGCAGCTTCAGTAGCGGGAGGGCCGGTCACACTGAGCAGTTCTTC.

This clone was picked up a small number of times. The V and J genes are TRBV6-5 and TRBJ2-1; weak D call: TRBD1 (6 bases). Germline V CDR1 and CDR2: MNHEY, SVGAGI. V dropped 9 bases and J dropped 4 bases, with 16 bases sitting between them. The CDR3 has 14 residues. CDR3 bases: TGTGCCAGTGTACGGACAGAAGGTTACAATGAGCAGTTCTTC. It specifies CASVRTEGYNEQFF.

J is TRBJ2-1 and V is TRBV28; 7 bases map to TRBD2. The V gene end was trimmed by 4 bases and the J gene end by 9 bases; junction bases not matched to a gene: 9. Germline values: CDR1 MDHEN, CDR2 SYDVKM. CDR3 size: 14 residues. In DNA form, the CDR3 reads TGTGCCAGCAGTTCTAATGCGGGAGTGGGTGAGCAGTTCTTC. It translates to CASSSNAGVGEQFF.

CDR3 nucleotides: TGCGCCAGCAGTCCCGGACATTCTTCCCCGAATGAGCAGTTCTTC. Protein sequence: CASSPGHSSPNEQFF. The chain has TRBV5-1 and TRBJ2-1; perhaps TRBD1 as D (5 bases). The V gene lost 5 bases and the J gene lost 7 bases, with 19 bases spanning the gap. CDR3 length: 15 amino acids. Germline CDR1 reads SGHRS; CDR2 reads YFSETQ. Supplemented by reference TRBV5-1 and TRBJ2-1, the full variable domain reads KAGVTQTPRYLIKTRGQQVTLSCSPISGHRSVSWYQQTPGQGLQFLFEYFSETQRNKGNFPGRFSGRQFSNSRSEMNVSTLELGDSALYLCASSPGHSSPNEQFFGPGTRLTVL.

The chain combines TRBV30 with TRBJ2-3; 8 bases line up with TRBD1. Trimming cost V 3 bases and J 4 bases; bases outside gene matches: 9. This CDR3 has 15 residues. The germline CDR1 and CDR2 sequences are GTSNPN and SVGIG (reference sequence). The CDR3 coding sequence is TGTGCCTGGAGACCCCGACAGGGGATGGCAGATACGCAGTATTTT. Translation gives CAWRPRQGMADTQYF. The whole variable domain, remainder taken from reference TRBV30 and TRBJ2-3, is SQTIHQWPATLVQPVGSPLSLECTVEGTSNPNLYWYRQAAGRGLQLLFYSVGIGQISSEVPQNLSASRPQDRQFILSSKKLLLSDSGFYLCAWRPRQGMADTQYFGPGTRLTVL.

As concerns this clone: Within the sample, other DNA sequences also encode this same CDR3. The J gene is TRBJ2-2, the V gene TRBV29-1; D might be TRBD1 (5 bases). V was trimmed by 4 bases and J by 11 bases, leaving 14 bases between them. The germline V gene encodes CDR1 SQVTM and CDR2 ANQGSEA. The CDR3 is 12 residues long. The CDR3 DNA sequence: TGCAGCGTTGGGCAGGGTCATGGTGAGCTGTTTTTT. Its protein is CSVGQGHGELFF.

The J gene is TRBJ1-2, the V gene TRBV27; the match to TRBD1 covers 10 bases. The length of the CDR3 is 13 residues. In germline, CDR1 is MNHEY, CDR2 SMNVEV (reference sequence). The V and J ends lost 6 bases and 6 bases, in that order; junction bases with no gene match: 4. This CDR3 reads CASRRTGGDGYTF. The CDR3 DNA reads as TGTGCCAGCAGGAGGACAGGGGGGGATGGCTACACCTTC.

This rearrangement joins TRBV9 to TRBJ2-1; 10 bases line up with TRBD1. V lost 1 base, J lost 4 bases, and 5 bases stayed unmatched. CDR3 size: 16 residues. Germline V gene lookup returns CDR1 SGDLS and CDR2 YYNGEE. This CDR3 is CASSVSRGQGYNEQFF. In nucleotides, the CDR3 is TGTGCCAGCAGCGTATCAAGGGGACAGGGGTACAATGAGCAGTTCTTC.